This T cell receptor (beta chain) comes out of a study of identical twins (dated by TCRdb to about 2016). Some background on the complete study: TCR alpha and beta repertoires from monozygotic twins, unrelated adults of various ages and cord blood were deep-sequenced to test whether fetal clonotypes persist. To rule out contamination, the twin experiments were replicated at different times with different library preparation protocols.

General findings and caveats noted by the study authors: Fewer insertions were carried by abundant cord blood beta clonotypes, a similar but weaker trend appeared in young adult naive repertoires, and no such trend appeared in memory repertoires. Because the same donors could not be followed over many years, the conclusions depended on cross-sectional statistical analysis. Zero-insertion analyses could be partly confounded by invariant T cells such as MAIT and iNKT, though diverse VJ usage argued against such confounding for most clonotypes. In monozygotic twins, recombination models systematically underestimated out-of-frame TCR alpha sharing, but the models matched the sharing seen between unrelated individuals. The excess sharing between twins in beta out-of-frame sequences was weaker because fewer shared sequences reduced the signal-to-noise ratio. Compared with coincidental sharing between unrelated individuals, out-of-frame TCR alpha sequences shared between twins had an excess of sequences with low generation probability.

Library preparation used 5' RACE. Sequencing used an Illumina HiSeq 2000. Template switching added a universal primer binding site, and the final cDNA carried a unique molecular identifier that allowed TCR cDNA molecules to be counted accurately. Specific primers in the conserved constant-segment region were used to synthesize first-strand cDNA for TCR alpha and beta chains. To control for contamination, each cDNA library was double barcoded with a SMART-Mk sample barcode plus Illumina barcodes. TruSeq adapter sequences along with Illumina sample barcodes were introduced in two successive PCR steps. TCR alpha and beta cDNA libraries were sequenced on the Illumina HiSeq platform with custom primers. Per the source publication's procedure: MiGEC processed the raw reads to extract unique molecular identifiers, while MiXCR was used to determine the CDR3 positions. Recombination models were inferred per individual with the repgenHMM and IGoR tools using an EM algorithm. The analysis of shared clonotypes was done with the tcR package in R, with sharing normalized by the product of cloneset sizes. To study raw recombination without the effects of thymic and clonal selection, out-of-frame nonproductive sequences were analyzed. TCRdb's own reprocessing of the public reads used fastp at Q25 and MiXCR and kept productive beta chains. Rows are combined by CDR3 protein, so each entry shows the most common genes and DNA. The authors' filters were not applied to this entry. This sample gives around 490,000 distinct CDR3 sequences in total; about 15% of them show up just once. Clones ranked in the top ten supply roughly 0.4% of the sample.

Here V drops 5 bases and J drops 3 bases, and the junction holds 4 bases not matched to any gene. The CDR3 numbers 14 residues from cysteine through phenylalanine. Solely the CDR3 DNA is kept, with 42 bases framed from the first base. As encoded in the germline V gene (reference sequence), CDR1 is DFQATT while CDR2 is SNEGSKA. This clonotype came up many times. The clone's antigen remains unknown. One base away there is no much larger clone; base qualities are not given. All donors were healthy Caucasians. Three pairs of female monozygotic twins, all aged 18 to 29 years, were included in the twin cohort. CD4+ and CD8+ T cell populations were isolated with positive isolation kits from Invitrogen. The same sample was also used in a study of yellow fever vaccine responses in identical twins. The second paper further reports: The authors reported that the T cell response to vaccination in identical twins appeared partly convergent and partly personalized. In the study, vaccine-responding T cell clones were precisely tracked in identical twins.

Sequenced material: CD4+ T cells sorted from blood. The receptor's source is a woman aged 18 to 35 in good health. The chain links TRBV20-1 with TRBJ2-3; the central 11 bases match TRBD2. CDR3 region: CSARLAGRTDTQYF. The DNA sequence follows: TGCAGTGCTCGACTAGCGGGGAGGACAGATACGCAGTATTTT.